This TCR beta chain is from a study of cytomegalovirus exposure and HLA in healthy donors. In the study overall: Earlier results showed 90 million to 120 million unique TCR beta sequences derived from approximately 180 million T cells.

V trimming: 2 bases; J trimming: 5 bases; junction bases outside the gene matches: 6. The CDR3 extends over 15 amino acids. Germline V gene data show CDR1 as SGHTS and CDR2 as YDEGEE. The primer mix had 60 Vbeta and 13 Jbeta primers. The data were produced by immunoSEQ multiplex PCR, yet TCRdb's version contains in-frame clones alone and is incomplete. The data hold 90,000 to 150,000 clones, with roughly 80% observed a single time. Details on this clone: The antigen remains undetermined.

Study-wide points: Presence/absence analyses assumed roughly uniform sequencing depth across donors, which may not hold. Overall, approximately 150 TCR beta chains were annotated as cytomegalovirus-associated.

The V gene is TRBV5-8, the J gene TRBJ2-5; 10 bases are shared with TRBD1. The clonotype was recovered from a woman aged 30 to 39 in good health and CMV-seropositive. Sample: PBMCs. CDR3 bases: TGTGCCAGCAGCTTCATGACAGGGGGCGGGGAGACCCAGTACTTC. This translates into CASSFMTGGGETQYF. The variable domain in full, completed from reference TRBV5-8 and TRBJ2-5, reads EAGVTQSPTHLIKTRGQQATLRCSPISGHTSVYWYQQALGLGLQFLLWYDEGEERNRGNFPPRFSGRQFPNYSSELNVNALELEDSALYLCASSFMTGGGETQYFGPGTRLLVL.